The present T cell receptor (beta chain) was sequenced within a study of CD8 T cells in ankylosing spondylitis. TCRdb re-derived calls from the 5' RACE reads in MiXCR, one entry per CDR3 protein. The table shows nearly 350,000 distinct CDR3 sequences, with roughly 14% occurring only once. This TCR derives from a male donor with ankylosing spondylitis or in good health (not recorded which). Sequencing was done on a sample of blood, either unsorted or a sorted T cell fraction (not recorded which).

The CDR3 DNA reads TGCAGTGCTAGACCAACCGGGACAGGGGGCAACGAGCAGTACTTC. It translates to CSARPTGTGGNEQYF. The V gene is TRBV20-1, the J gene TRBJ2-7; 12 nucleotides match TRBD1. J lost 5 bases, V lost 2 bases, and 7 bases had no gene match. Germline V gives CDR1 DFQATT, CDR2 SNEGSKA (reference sequence). The CDR3 runs to 15 residues.